A single sample is the source of the 9 T cell receptor beta chains below, sequenced in a study of blood T cell repertoires in COVID-19. TCRdb's table, derived via immunoSEQ multiplex PCR, lists solely in-frame clones and lacks some. In the table there are over 110,000 clones, about 76% of which are singletons. The sample comprised peripheral blood. These TCRs come from a man older than 75 with acute or convalescent COVID-19.

The rearrangement uses TRBV11-3 and TRBJ2-2; D is uncertain. The CDR3 covers 12 residues. V lost 0 bases, J lost 11 bases, and 7 bases lay in between. Germline loops: CDR1 SGHNT, CDR2 YENEEA. The chain's CDR3 is CASSLDSGELFF. The DNA of the CDR3 is TGTGCCAGCAGCTTAGATTCAGGAGAGCTGTTTTTT.

The V and J genes are TRBV5-6 and TRBJ2-2; tentatively, D is TRBD1 (6 bases). Per the germline V gene, CDR1 is SGHDT and CDR2 is YYEEEE. The CDR3 covers 17 residues. Trimming took 2 bases from V and 5 from J, leaving 19 bases between them. This CDR3 is CASSFTQGELGTGELFF. DNA for the CDR3: TGTGCCAGCAGCTTTACACAGGGCGAGCTGGGGACCGGGGAGCTGTTTTTT.

The rearrangement links TRBV7-2 to TRBJ2-7; maybe TRBD2 (7 bases). The germline V and J ends were trimmed by 3 bases and 3 bases, with 15 bases remaining between them. This CDR3 is built from 15 residues. CDR1 and CDR2 from the germline V gene are SGHTA and FQGNSA. The CDR3 loop is CASSFNRGAHYEQYF. The CDR3, as DNA: TGTGCCAGCAGCTTCAATCGGGGGGCCCACTACGAGCAGTACTTC. Full variable domain (outside the CDR3, taken from reference TRBV7-2 and TRBJ2-7): GAGVSQSPSNKVTEKGKDVELRCDPISGHTALYWYRQSLGQGLEFLIYFQGNSAPDKSGLPSDRFSAERTGGSVSTLTIQRTQQEDSAVYLCASSFNRGAHYEQYFGPGTRLTVT.

The table lists this clone with a count of one. The gene calls are TRBV10-3 and TRBJ1-1; unclear D gene. CDR1 and CDR2 from the germline V gene are ENHRY and SYGVKD. The CDR3 contains 13 residues. V was shortened by 4 bases and J by 0 bases, with 6 bases between the two germline ends. In DNA form, the CDR3 reads TGTGCCATCAGTGGTCGTTTGAACACTGAAGCTTTCTTT. This translates into CAISGRLNTEAFF.

This clone was counted once. The chain employs TRBV28 and TRBJ1-2, with 10 bases fitting TRBD1. Germline assignment: CDR1 MDHEN and CDR2 SYDVKM. V trimming: 2 bases; J trimming: 4 bases; junction bases outside the gene matches: 7. The CDR3 runs to 16 residues. CDR3 bases: TGTGCCAGCAGTTTACACGGGACAGGGGTGGGCTATGGCTACACCTTC. This codes for CASSLHGTGVGYGYTF.

This clone was observed a single time. V and J are TRBV3-1 (or the pseudogene TRBV3-2) and TRBJ2-7; D is possibly TRBD1 (6 bases). Trimming shortened V by 4 bases and J by 6 bases, and 10 bases separated the two germline ends. The length of the CDR3 is 12 residues. Looked up from germline, CDR1 is LGHDT and CDR2 is YNNKEL (reference sequence). The CDR3 region is CASSRSGVEQYF. The CDR3 region has the DNA TGTGCCAGCAGCCGTTCAGGGGTCGAGCAGTACTTC.

The CDR3 region is CASSSQGILNQPQHF. The DNA for the CDR3 is TGTGCCAGCAGTTCACAGGGTATTCTCAATCAGCCCCAGCATTTT. This chain connects TRBV27 to TRBJ1-5; weak D call: TRBD1 (6 bases). CDR3 size: 15 residues. Germline CDR1 reads MNHEY; CDR2 reads SMNVEV (reference sequence). Between the trimmed V and J ends, which lost 4 bases and 3 bases, there was a span of 13 bases.

This chain links TRBV27 with TRBJ2-7; TRBD1 agrees at 7 bases. Trimming cost V 6 bases and J 2 bases; bases outside gene matches: 16. The CDR3 extends over 17 amino acids. CDR1 MNHEY and CDR2 SMNVEV come from the germline V gene (reference sequence). CDR3 DNA sequence: TGTGCCAGCAGCTTAGAACTCCCGGGACAGTTACCCTACGAGCAGTACTTC. Its translation: CASSLELPGQLPYEQYF.

This chain uses TRBV4-3 with TRBJ2-2, with 10 bases aligning to TRBD1. The V gene end was trimmed by 0 bases and the J gene end by 5 bases; junction bases not matched to a gene: 6. Germline V gene data show CDR1 as LGHNA and CDR2 as YSLEER. The CDR3 is 17 residues long. The CDR3 sequence: CASSQDPGTGATGELFF. CDR3 nucleotides: TGCGCCAGCAGCCAAGACCCCGGGACAGGGGCAACCGGGGAGCTGTTTTTT.